This T cell receptor beta chain was sequenced in a study of blood T cell repertoires in COVID-19. The table came from immunoSEQ multiplex PCR; TCRdb's copy has only in-frame clones and leaves some out. The sample records roughly 140,000 clones, around 80% being singletons. Trimming cost V 1 base and J 6 bases; bases outside gene matches: 7. The CDR3 spans 15 residues. CDR1 is SGHRS and CDR2 is YFSETQ in the germline V gene. The chain is built from TRBV5-1 and TRBJ2-3, with 8 bases aligning to TRBD2. The receptor comes from a woman aged 55 to 70 with acute or convalescent COVID-19. Sequencing was performed on peripheral blood. The CDR3 reads CASSLTGGPGDTQYF. DNA of the CDR3: TGCGCCAGCAGCTTGACGGGAGGGCCAGGTGATACGCAGTATTTT.